The clone carrying this T cell receptor beta chain was counted many times. The target antigen is unknown. Sample-barcoded 5' priming and a J-beta primer mix drove a second PCR of roughly 6 to 12 cycles. MiXCR, run by TCRdb on the 5' RACE reads, gives a single entry per CDR3 protein. The profile covers about 720,000 distinct CDR3 sequences, with 22% appearing a single time and about 22% taken by the ten largest. These data originate in a study of blood T cells in healthy people across ages. Findings of the study overall: The study lacked donor CMV status, which possibly confounded expanded clonotype changes.

Germline CDR1 reads SGHTA; CDR2 reads FQGNSA. Trimming pared 6 bases from V and 3 bases from J, leaving 26 bases between. The CDR3 extends over 18 amino acids. About 9.6 milliliters of peripheral blood were drawn from each donor into EDTA-treated tubes. Total RNA, at least 6 micrograms per sample, came from PBMCs. The source is a man between 65 and 85 years old in good health. Sequencing was performed on blood. The V call is TRBV7-2, the J call TRBJ2-5, with D perhaps being TRBD1 or TRBD2 (5 bases each). In DNA, the CDR3 is TGTGCCAGCAGTCAACTTAGGTCTGGATATGGGGGAAAAGAGACCCAGTACTTC. This gives the protein CASSQLRSGYGGKETQYF.